The text below deals with one TCR beta chain. No antigen is known for it. Nothing much larger sits one base from this clone, and base qualities are not available. The data were taken from a study of identical twins listed by TCRdb under 2016. For the study in its entirety: To test whether fetal clonotypes persist, this study deep-sequenced TCR alpha and beta repertoires from monozygotic twins, from unrelated adults of various ages, and from cord blood. To rule out contamination, replicate twin experiments were performed at different times with different library preparation protocols. Overall study outcomes, separate from this receptor: Compared with coincidental sharing between unrelated individuals, out-of-frame TCR alpha sequences shared between twins had an excess of sequences with low generation probability. Zero-insertion analyses could be partly confounded by invariant T cells such as MAIT and iNKT, though diverse VJ usage argued against such confounding for most clonotypes. Fewer insertions were carried by abundant cord blood beta clonotypes; a weaker similar trend was observed in young adult naive repertoires, while no such trend was observed in memory repertoires. The excess sharing between twins in beta out-of-frame sequences was weaker because fewer shared sequences reduced the signal-to-noise ratio. Because the same donors could not be followed over many years, conclusions were based on cross-sectional statistical analysis. In monozygotic twins, out-of-frame TCR alpha sharing was systematically underestimated by recombination models, although the models agreed with sharing between unrelated individuals.

The library was prepared using 5' RACE. This sample was sequenced with an Illumina HiSeq 2000. A universal primer binding site was introduced by template switching, and a unique molecular identifier was present in the final cDNA, enabling accurate counting of TCR cDNA molecules. Specific primers in the conserved constant-segment region were used to synthesize first-strand cDNA for the TCR alpha and beta chains. To control for contamination, every cDNA library carried two barcodes: a SMART-Mk sample barcode plus Illumina barcodes. TruSeq adapter sequences along with Illumina sample barcodes were introduced in two successive PCR steps. The TCR alpha and beta cDNA libraries were sequenced on the Illumina HiSeq platform using custom primers. Concerning the study's data processing: Raw reads were processed with MiGEC to extract unique molecular identifiers, and MiXCR was used to determine CDR3 positions. For each individual, recombination models were inferred using an EM algorithm with the repgenHMM and IGoR tools. Shared clonotype analysis was performed with the tcR package in R, normalizing sharing by the product of cloneset sizes. To study raw recombination free of thymic and clonal selection effects, out-of-frame nonproductive sequences were analyzed. TCRdb handled the public reads itself, with Q25 trimming in fastp and clone calling in MiXCR, and kept productive beta chains. For every CDR3 protein sequence, its rows merge into one entry that carries the most common genes and DNA. These V and J calls are TCRdb output, not the study's own analysis. The sample table contains roughly 540,000 distinct CDR3 sequences; only one count was recorded for roughly a fifth of them. The top ten clones comprise roughly 0.91% of the sample.

Per the germline V gene (reference sequence), DFQATT is the CDR1 and SNEGSKA is the CDR2. The CDR3 contains 14 residues, cysteine and phenylalanine counted. The entry retains the CDR3 DNA only, 42 bases that are in frame from base 1. At the junction V is shortened by 6 bases and J by 4 bases, with 19 bases in between. All donors were healthy Caucasians. Three pairs of female monozygotic twins, all aged roughly 18 to 29 years, were included in the twin cohort. Positive isolation kits from Invitrogen were used to isolate the CD4+ and CD8+ T cell populations. Separately, the same data were catalogued under a study of T cells expressing NK-cell markers. According to the second study: In sorted CD3+CD56+NKG2C+, CD3+CD56+NKG2C- and CD3+CD56-NKG2C+ T-cell subsets from several donors, TCR beta-chain repertoires were profiled. Among the eight sequenced donors, only one was HCMV-seronegative, while the other seven were HCMV-seropositive. In several experiments an anti-gammadeltaTCR antibody was added to restrict sorting to alphabetaTCR-expressing T cells. For several donors, the dominant CD3+CD56+NKG2C+ clonotypes were among the top 10 CD8+ clonotypes and accounted for about 1.0-7.0% of CD8+ T cells. Those dominant clonotypes were again the most abundant among CD3+CD56-NKG2C+ cells in four donors, at about 28.3-65%. Whether the expanded NKG2C-expressing T cell clones were specific for HCMV antigens remained unclear. Randomly selected healthy volunteers, three men and five women, were used as the eight sequenced donors. HCMV-specific IgG was detected in serum with a commercial ELISA kit to determine HCMV serostatus. Reads were demultiplexed and grouped by UMI with MIGEC, and clonotypes were assembled and quantified with MiTCR. To remove erroneous sequences, TCR cDNA sequences were retained only when supported by two or more reads. Downstream repertoire analysis used the tcR package, and clonotypes were matched across fractions by CDR3 nucleotide sequence plus V segment. VDJmatch was used to annotate antigen specificity against VDJdb, with one amino acid substitution in CDR3 allowed.

The clonotype originates from a woman under 30 in good health. The sequenced sample was CD4+ T cells sorted from blood. The rearranged segments are TRBV20-1 and TRBJ2-7; a tentative D match to TRBD2 spans 6 bases. The CDR3 is CSALGGSAWYEQYF. The DNA is TGCAGTGCCCTCGGGGGTTCTGCGTGGTACGAGCAGTACTTC.